Below, 2 T cell receptor beta chains from the same sample are listed, as sequenced in a study of cytomegalovirus exposure and HLA in healthy donors. Amplification used 60 Vbeta primers and 13 Jbeta primers. The method was immunoSEQ multiplex PCR; TCRdb's version includes in-frame clones alone and lacks a portion of them. This table has 70,000 to 95,000 clones, around two thirds appearing once. What was sequenced was PBMCs. These receptor sequences come from a woman under 40 in good health and CMV-seropositive.

This chain links TRBV18 with TRBJ2-1, with TRBD2 matching 13 bases. With 8 bases clipped from V and 4 bases from J, the junction kept 5 bases outside the gene matches. The CDR3 length is 15 residues. The germline V gene has CDR1 KGHSH and CDR2 LQKENI. The CDR3 sequence is CASLLAGGLYNEQFF. The CDR3 nucleotides read TGTGCCAGCCTACTAGCGGGGGGGCTTTACAATGAGCAGTTCTTC.

This chain links TRBV6-5 with TRBJ1-1; D might be TRBD1 (6 bases). The V gene's germline CDR1 is MNHEY and CDR2 SVGAGI. Trimming cost V 0 bases and J 7 bases, with 12 bases left between them. CDR3 size: 14 residues. In DNA form, the CDR3 reads TGTGCCAGCAGTTACTCGAGGCCAGGGGTTGAAGCTTTCTTT. Amino acids: CASSYSRPGVEAFF.